These 25 T cell receptor beta chains were all obtained from the same sample, sequenced in a study of T cells in Graves' hyperthyroidism and ophthalmopathy. Amplified TCR beta CDR3 regions came from RNA transcripts. Researchers ran a first-round RT-PCR on the TCR CDR3 using the HTBI primer set. MiXCR, run by TCRdb on the multiplex PCR reads, gives a single entry per CDR3 protein. The repertoire holds 500,000 to 600,000 distinct CDR3 sequences, approximately 48% seen once, with around 47% in the top ten. Sequencing input: peripheral blood or thyroid tissue (not recorded which). Every receptor here comes from an adult woman with Graves' disease, either hyperthyroidism or ophthalmopathy (not recorded which).

This clonotype was counted ten times or more. This chain uses TRBV12-3 or TRBV12-4 with TRBJ1-4, with a possible D match to TRBD1 (6 bases). The CDR3 extends over 14 amino acids. With 7 bases removed from V and 4 bases from J, the gap between germline ends came to 13 bases. CDR3: CASTSGQINEKLFF. CDR3 bases: TGTGCCAGCACTTCCGGACAGATTAATGAAAAACTGTTTTTT.

Only a few counts were recorded for this clonotype. The chain joins TRBV5-6 to TRBJ1-5; TRBD1 matches 10 bases. The CDR3 length is 17 residues. Germline V gives CDR1 SGHDT, CDR2 YYEEEE. The junction had 9 bases not matched to a gene; V was cut back by 0 bases and J by 6 bases. This CDR3 reads CASSLGQGAPLGQPQHF. In DNA, the CDR3 is TGTGCCAGCAGCTTGGGACAGGGGGCGCCCCTTGGTCAGCCCCAGCATTTT.

This clonotype appeared many times. The V and J genes are TRBV7-3 and TRBJ1-6; no clear D gene. Germline values: CDR1 SGHTA, CDR2 FQGTGA. V was clipped by 5 bases and J by 7 bases, with 9 bases between them. The CDR3 contains 13 residues. The CDR3 DNA reads TGTGCCAGCAGCCCAGAGAGCAATTCACCCCTCCACTTT. Its protein is CASSPESNSPLHF.

The gene calls are TRBV2 and TRBJ2-7; a possible D gene is TRBD2 (5 bases). The germline CDR1 and CDR2 sequences are SNHLY and FYNNEI. The length of the CDR3 is 15 residues. Trimming cost V 4 bases and J 5 bases, with 18 bases left between them. CDR3 in DNA: TGTGCCAGCAGTGGCGATTCCGGGGTATTGGACGAGCAGTACTTC. Amino acids: CASSGDSGVLDEQYF.

As to this clonotype: One junction end disagrees with the germline gene, perhaps due to a read error. The chain couples TRBV29-1 to TRBJ2-7, with TRBD2 as a possible D gene (6 bases). Looked up from germline, CDR1 is SQVTM and CDR2 is ANQGSEA. This CDR3 comprises 11 residues. The CDR3 spells CSVGSSYERYF. The CDR3 bases are TGCAGCGTCGGGAGCTCCTACGAGCGGTACTTC.

This clonotype was seen more than once but under ten times. The chain employs TRBV14 and TRBJ2-7; 9 nucleotides agree with TRBD2. V lost 1 base to trimming and J lost 4 bases; unmatched junction nucleotides: 2. This CDR3 spans 14 amino acids. Germline CDR1 reads SGHDN; CDR2 reads FVKESK. The CDR3 protein is CASSQVAGAYEQYF. The DNA for the CDR3 is TGTGCCAGCAGCCAAGTAGCGGGAGCGTACGAGCAGTACTTC.

V gene TRBV7-2 combines with J gene TRBJ1-2; possibly TRBD1 for D (6 bases). Germline V gene data show CDR1 as SGHTA and CDR2 as FQGNSA. The CDR3 length is 14 residues. Between the trimmed V and J ends, which lost 4 bases and 4 bases, there was a span of 13 bases. The DNA for the CDR3 is TGTGCCAGCAGCTCAAGCACAGGGAGCTATGGCTACACCTTC. As protein: CASSSSTGSYGYTF.

This chain uses TRBV15 with TRBJ1-4; maybe TRBD1 (5 bases). Germline CDR1 LNHNV, CDR2 YYDKDF (reference sequence). CDR3 size: 12 residues. Trimming took off 6 bases at V and 8 bases at J, with 10 bases between the two ends. CDR3 bases: TGTGCCACCAGGGGGCTCGACGAAAAACTGTTTTTT. Its translation: CATRGLDEKLFF.

J is TRBJ2-1 and V is TRBV20-1, with D possibly called TRBD1 or TRBD2 (5 bases each). The length of the CDR3 is 13 residues. Germline lookup yields CDR1 DFQATT and CDR2 SNEGSKA (reference sequence). This CDR3 reads CSRDGDRPDEQFF. CDR3 sequence (DNA): TGCAGCCGGGATGGGGACCGACCGGATGAGCAGTTCTTC.

As concerns this clonotype: At one boundary the junction diverges from the germline segment, which might be a read error. The J gene is TRBJ2-5, the V gene TRBV10-3; a weak D match, TRBD2 (7 bases). The CDR3 runs to 16 residues. Germline V CDR1 and CDR2: ENHRY, SYGVKD. CDR3 nucleotides: TGTGCCAGCAGTGAACAAAAGGGGGGGGGCGTGGAGACCCAGTACTTC. Translated, it gives CASSEQKGGGVETQYF.

This clonotype was recorded a few times. The rearrangement links TRBV20-1 to TRBJ2-7, with 9 bases matching TRBD2. Trimming took 5 bases from V and 3 from J; bases not matched to a gene: 8. The CDR3 spans 14 residues. Germline lookup yields CDR1 DFQATT and CDR2 SNEGSKA (reference sequence). CDR3 residues: CSAGASGERYEQYF. CDR3 in DNA: TGCAGTGCTGGGGCTAGCGGGGAGCGCTACGAGCAGTACTTC.

The chain couples TRBV5-6 to TRBJ2-5; possibly TRBD1 for D (6 bases). Germline CDR1 and CDR2: SGHDT and YYEEEE. The CDR3 consists of 15 residues. Trimming took off 2 bases at V and 2 bases at J, with 13 bases between the two ends. The chain's CDR3 is CASSFPAGVQETQYF. CDR3 coding DNA: TGTGCCAGCAGCTTTCCGGCAGGGGTTCAAGAGACCCAGTACTTC. The entire variable domain, with the rest obtained from reference TRBV5-6 and TRBJ2-5, is as follows: DAGVTQSPTHLIKTRGQQVTLRCSPKSGHDTVSWYQQALGQGPQFIFQYYEEEERQRGNFPDRFSGHQFPNYSSELNVNALLLGDSALYLCASSFPAGVQETQYFGPGTRLLVL.

This chain links TRBV4-3 with TRBJ2-7; no clear D gene. The V and J ends lost 5 bases and 4 bases respectively, with 12 bases between them. The germline gives CDR1 LGHNA, CDR2 YSLEER. This CDR3 is 13 amino acids long. DNA for the CDR3: TGCGCCAGCAGCAAGGACGCAGAGTACGAGCAGTACTTC. The encoded protein is CASSKDAEYEQYF.

The chain couples TRBV2 to TRBJ2-5, with D possibly matching TRBD1 (5 bases). The germline V gene encodes CDR1 SNHLY and CDR2 FYNNEI. This CDR3 contains 14 residues. The V and J ends lost 3 bases and 4 bases respectively, with 12 bases between them. The CDR3 reads CASSDLGVGETQYF. CDR3 coding DNA: TGTGCCAGCAGTGATTTAGGGGTCGGAGAGACCCAGTACTTC.

DNA of the CDR3: TGTGCCAGCAGCCACGTTGGCGAGCAGTACTTC. Residues: CASSHVGEQYF. The V call is TRBV6-1, the J call TRBJ2-7; D gene ambiguous. CDR1 and CDR2 from the germline V gene are MNHNS and SASEGT. V shed 6 bases and J shed 6 bases, with 9 bases lying between them. CDR3 length: 11 amino acids.

This clonotype occurred many times. In DNA, the CDR3 is TGTGCCAGCAGCTCGACAGCTAGCTATGGCTACACCTTC. This translates into CASSSTASYGYTF. The rearrangement uses TRBV5-4 and TRBJ1-2, with TRBD1 as a possible D gene (5 bases). Germline-derived CDR1 and CDR2 are SGHNT and YYREEE (reference sequence). The CDR3 length is 13 residues. Between the trimmed V and J ends, which lost 3 bases and 4 bases, there was a span of 10 bases.

This clonotype was recorded at least ten times. This chain links TRBV10-3 with TRBJ1-6, with 8 bases identical to TRBD1. Germline V gene lookup returns CDR1 ENHRY and CDR2 SYGVKD. V gave up 9 bases and J gave up 7 bases; unmatched junction bases: 17. The CDR3 consists of 17 residues. The CDR3 sequence: CAIINDRGNGWNSPLHF. The DNA of the CDR3 is TGTGCCATTATCAATGACAGGGGAAATGGGTGGAATTCACCCCTCCACTTT.

This clonotype showed up many times. The chain has TRBV25-1 and TRBJ1-4, with D possibly being TRBD1 (5 bases). The CDR3 totals 15 residues. V lost 7 bases and J 3 bases, leaving 15 bases between the germline ends. Germline-derived CDR1 and CDR2 are MGHDK and SYGVNS. Here the CDR3 DNA reads TGTGCCAGCAAGTCCCCCGGGACTCCTAATGAAAAACTGTTTTTT. Translated: CASKSPGTPNEKLFF.

This clonotype was picked up many times. V gene TRBV5-1 combines with J gene TRBJ1-5; 8 nucleotides agree with TRBD1. The CDR3 length is 14 residues. CDR1 SGHRS and CDR2 YFSETQ come from the germline V gene. With 4 bases clipped from V and 5 bases from J, the junction kept 5 bases outside the gene matches. The CDR3 DNA reads as TGCGCCAGCAGCGCCACAGGGGGAGATCAGCCCCAGCATTTT. It yields the protein CASSATGGDQPQHF.

A few counts support this clonotype. This chain links TRBV7-9 with TRBJ2-5, with 10 bases lining up with TRBD2. The CDR3 is made up of 16 amino acids. Germline V gene sequence: CDR1 SEHNR, CDR2 FQNEAQ (reference sequence). V lost 5 bases, J lost 5 bases, and 11 bases stayed unmatched. Written as DNA, the CDR3 is TGTGCCAGCAGCCCTGTTAGCGGGAGGCCTGGGGAGACCCAGTACTTC. Amino acids: CASSPVSGRPGETQYF.

The chain couples TRBV2 to TRBJ1-1; the match to TRBD1 covers 8 bases. This CDR3 region has 14 residues. Trimming cost V 6 bases and J 1 base; bases outside gene matches: 4. Germline V lookup: CDR1 SNHLY, CDR2 FYNNEI. Written as DNA, the CDR3 is TGTGCCAGCAGGGTGACAGGGGCGAACACTGAAGCTTTCTTT. It specifies CASRVTGANTEAFF. The variable domain in full, completed from reference TRBV2 and TRBJ1-1, reads EPEVTQTPSHQVTQMGQEVILRCVPISNHLYFYWYRQILGQKVEFLVSFYNNEISEKSEIFDDQFSVERPDGSNFTLKIRSTKLEDSAMYFCASRVTGANTEAFFGQGTRLTVV.

This clonotype was recorded many times. The chain's CDR3 is CSARRLAQETQYF. The CDR3 region has the DNA TGCAGTGCTAGAAGACTAGCGCAAGAGACCCAGTACTTC. This chain joins TRBV20-1 and TRBJ2-5; TRBD2 agrees at 8 bases. V lost 2 bases to trimming and J lost 2 bases; unmatched junction nucleotides: 1. Germline V gene data show CDR1 as DFQATT and CDR2 as SNEGSKA (reference sequence). This CDR3 comprises 13 residues.

This clonotype has ten or more counts. The chain has TRBV7-6 and TRBJ1-1; D gene unclear. CDR3 length: 12 residues. The V end lost 5 bases, the J end lost 8 bases, and 12 bases lay between the germline ends. The germline V gene has CDR1 SGHVS and CDR2 FNYEAQ. The CDR3 coding sequence is TGTGCCAGCAGCCCGTTGAGTGCGGAAGCTTTCTTT. Its protein product is CASSPLSAEAFF.

This clonotype has only one observation. The rearrangement joins TRBV7-3 to TRBJ1-5, with D possibly matching TRBD1 (5 bases). The V end was cut by 5 bases, the J end by 6 bases, with 11 bases between. Germline V gene lookup returns CDR1 SGHTA and CDR2 FQGTGA. This CDR3 is 13 amino acids long. CDR3 bases: TGTGCCAGCAGCGAACGGGGCACTCAGCCCCAGCATTTT. Protein product: CASSERGTQPQHF. The full variable domain, completed using reference TRBV7-3 and TRBJ1-5, is GAGVSQTPSNKVTEKGKYVELRCDPISGHTALYWYRQSLGQGPEFLIYFQGTGAADDSGLPNDRFFAVRPEGSVSTLKIQRTERGDSAVYLCASSERGTQPQHFGDGTRLSIL.

This clonotype was picked up a small number of times. This sequence joins TRBV10-3 and TRBJ2-3, with 9 bases aligning to TRBD1. The CDR3 is 16 residues long. The germline gives CDR1 ENHRY, CDR2 SYGVKD. V trimming: 3 bases; J trimming: 2 bases; junction bases outside the gene matches: 6. The CDR3 reads CAISDVGQGSTDTQYF. CDR3 nucleotide sequence: TGTGCCATCAGTGACGTGGGACAGGGTTCCACAGATACGCAGTATTTT.